The rows below give T cell receptor beta chains drawn from one sample of a study of cytomegalovirus exposure and HLA in healthy donors. Only in-frame clones appear in the TCRdb table, and some are missing; sequencing was by immunoSEQ multiplex PCR. The profile shows tens of thousands of clones, over 55% of them singletons. The sequencing input was PBMCs. These receptor sequences come from a boy aged 5-17 years in good health and CMV-seropositive. Each CDR3 is given with its conserved first and last residue.

>TRBJ2-5|TRBV30
CAWSVRRSQETQYF
>TRBJ2-5|TRBV10-1
CASSESSTGYQETQYF
>TRBJ1-4|TRBV4-3
CASSQGAGATNEKLFF
>TRBJ1-1|TRBV9
CASSVQSGTEAFF
>TRBJ1-2|TRBV25-1
CASSEGLDYGYTF
>TRBJ1-5|TRBV7-2
CASSLGWGRSNQPQHF
>TRBJ2-1|TRBV15
CATSREVFSGGAYEQFF
>TRBJ2-5|TRBV7-3
CASSLGGSGETQYF
>TRBJ2-3|TRBV19
CASSPRTCYQYF
>TRBJ2-1|TRBV10-3
CAISVRESSYNEQFF
>TRBJ2-7|TRBV11-2
CASSFGTSGIYEQYF
>TRBJ1-1|TRBV5-4
CASSLALGGRYTEAFF
>TRBJ1-2|TRBV9
CASAPGGLDGYTF
>TRBJ2-7|TRBV5-1
CASSLESSGTGFSHEQYF
>TRBJ1-2|TRBV11-2
CASSLSTGSGYTF
>TRBJ1-1|TRBV7-3
CASSPKTGVNTEAFF
>TRBJ2-7|TRBV2
CASSPDITYEQYF